The 29 T cell receptor beta chains listed next were all sequenced from one sample in a study of CD8+ T cells in alopecia areata. The sequencing template was cDNA reverse transcribed from extracted RNA. Some clones are missing from TCRdb's copy, which holds only in-frame ones; the method was immunoSEQ multiplex PCR. This table holds 100,000 to 130,000 clones, 65% to 85% found once. Specified treatment: oral pan-JAK inhibitor, 5-10 mg twice daily. Sequences were derived from CD8+ T cells sorted from blood, sampled at week 24, from a patient treated with tofacitinib. The receptor set was obtained from a human donor with alopecia areata.

V gene TRBV11-2 combines with J gene TRBJ2-1, with TRBD1 matching 9 bases. In germline, CDR1 is SGHAT, CDR2 FQNNGV. The CDR3 is 14 amino acids. The ends lost 7 bases at V and 5 bases at J; junction bases unmatched: 6. The CDR3 nucleotides read TGTGCCAGCAAGGGACAGGGACCCAACAATGAGCAGTTCTTC. It specifies CASKGQGPNNEQFF.

This chain connects TRBV7-2 to TRBJ2-7; 13 bases map to TRBD2. There are 16 residues in the CDR3. Germline loops: CDR1 SGHTA, CDR2 FQGNSA. Trimming took 1 base from V and 13 from J; bases not matched to a gene: 13. The CDR3 loop reads CASSLDGTSGDPSEYF. The CDR3 region has the DNA TGTGCCAGCAGCTTAGACGGGACTAGCGGGGACCCGAGCGAATACTTC.

The gene calls are TRBV19 and TRBJ2-3; D is possibly TRBD1 or TRBD2 (6 bases each). V lost 3 bases, J lost 0 bases, and 7 bases lay in between. The CDR3 has 14 residues. Germline V lookup: CDR1 LNHDA, CDR2 SQIVND (reference sequence). The DNA for the CDR3 is TGTGCCAGTAGTATCGGGGGCAGCACAGATACGCAGTATTTT. Translated, it gives CASSIGGSTDTQYF.

J is TRBJ2-7 and V is TRBV6-1; unclear D gene. The germline CDR1 and CDR2 sequences are MNHNS and SASEGT. The ends were cut back, 7 bases at V and 4 bases at J, with 20 bases in the middle. The CDR3 has 15 amino acids. The CDR3 here is CASNPLPDSGYEQYF. The DNA for the CDR3 is TGTGCCAGCAACCCTTTACCCGACTCTGGGTACGAGCAGTACTTC.

In its sample, this clone was seen once. The chain links TRBV4-1 to TRBJ1-6; D not certain. The CDR3 extends over 16 amino acids. V dropped 1 base and J dropped 3 bases, with 10 bases sitting between them. Germline lookup yields CDR1 MGHRA and CDR2 YSYEKL. CDR3 nucleotides: TGCGCCAGCAGCCAAGTGAAGCCGCGCTATAATTCACCCCTCCACTTT. Translating gives CASSQVKPRYNSPLHF.

The chain carries TRBV7-2 and TRBJ2-2, with TRBD2 matching over 7 bases. The CDR3 extends over 16 amino acids. Germline V gene data show CDR1 as SGHTA and CDR2 as FQGNSA. The junction had 7 bases not matched to a gene; V was cut back by 4 bases and J by 2 bases. The CDR3 DNA follows: TGTGCCAGCAGCTACCCGCGGGGGATAAACACCGGGGAGCTGTTTTTT. This sequence encodes CASSYPRGINTGELFF.

In its sample, this clone was seen a few times. The CDR3 nucleotides are TGCGCCAGCAGCATGACAGGGTCGGGAGCAGATACGCAGTATTTT. Its translation is CASSMTGSGADTQYF. V and J are TRBV5-1 and TRBJ2-3, with TRBD1 as a possible D gene (7 bases). CDR1 SGHRS and CDR2 YFSETQ come from the germline V gene. CDR3 size: 15 residues. Trimming took 4 bases from V and 4 from J, leaving 16 bases between them.

This clone was seen a few times. The rearrangement links TRBV18 to TRBJ1-1; D is unclear. Trimming cost V 2 bases and J 0 bases, with 7 bases left between them. CDR3 length: 14 residues. Per germline, CDR1 KGHSH and CDR2 LQKENI. The CDR3 loop is CASSPYSLNTEAFF. CDR3 nucleotides: TGTGCCAGCTCACCATACAGTTTGAACACTGAAGCTTTCTTT.

There are a few counts of this clone. This chain uses TRBV7-9 with TRBJ2-7; no clear D gene. The CDR3 is 12 residues long. Germline V gene data show CDR1 as SEHNR and CDR2 as FQNEAQ (reference sequence). The V gene lost 4 bases and the J gene lost 6 bases, with 10 bases spanning the gap. CDR3 sequence reads: CASSSDPGEQYF. DNA for the CDR3: TGTGCCAGCAGCTCCGACCCCGGCGAGCAGTACTTC.

The chain combines TRBV6-1 with TRBJ2-5, with 9 positions matching TRBD1. V lost 4 bases, J lost 4 bases, and 7 bases stayed unmatched. This CDR3 is 15 amino acids long. Per the germline V gene, CDR1 is MNHNS and CDR2 is SASEGT. DNA of the CDR3: TGTGCCAGCAGTGCGGACAGGGGAGTGGGAGAGACCCAGTACTTC. Translating it yields CASSADRGVGETQYF.

The chain links TRBV18 to TRBJ2-7, with D perhaps assigned TRBD1 or TRBD2 (5 bases each). This CDR3 is 15 amino acids long. V dropped 0 bases and J dropped 2 bases, with 11 bases sitting between them. CDR1 and CDR2 from the germline V gene are KGHSH and LQKENI. CDR3 region: CASSPPLQGPYEQYF. The CDR3 nucleotides read TGTGCCAGCTCACCACCCCTTCAGGGACCCTACGAGCAGTACTTC.

The chain couples TRBV4-2 to TRBJ2-7, with TRBD2 as a possible D gene (5 bases). Germline V CDR1 and CDR2: LGHNA, YNFKEQ. The CDR3 spans 13 residues. Between the trimmed V and J ends, which lost 0 bases and 5 bases, there was a span of 8 bases. The CDR3 region is CASSQDPGDEQYF. For the CDR3, the DNA is TGTGCCAGCAGCCAAGATCCCGGGGACGAGCAGTACTTC.

The genes are TRBV14 and TRBJ1-2; 9 bases are shared with TRBD1. CDR1 and CDR2 from the germline V gene are SGHDN and FVKESK. V shed 5 bases and J 4 bases; nucleotides not matched to a gene: 8. The CDR3 spans 15 residues. CDR3 bases: TGTGCCAGCAGCATAACAGGGGGCAGCGGCTATGGCTACACCTTC. Protein: CASSITGGSGYGYTF.

The CDR3 here is CASSSRRGTEAFF. Here the CDR3 DNA reads TGCGCCAGCAGCTCCCGCAGGGGAACTGAAGCTTTCTTT. The chain joins TRBV4-3 to TRBJ1-1; possibly TRBD1 for D (6 bases). This CDR3 has 13 amino acids. Germline values: CDR1 LGHNA, CDR2 YSLEER. V shed 5 bases and J shed 5 bases, with 12 bases lying between them.

This sequence joins TRBV19 and TRBJ2-5, with unresolved D. V lost 6 bases and J 2 bases, leaving 10 bases between the germline ends. CDR1 is LNHDA, CDR2 SQIVND, per germline (reference sequence). This CDR3 comprises 13 residues. The CDR3 region has the DNA TGTGCCAGTAGCCCTACGACTCAAGAGACCCAGTACTTC. Translation: CASSPTTQETQYF.

This clone was counted between two and nine times. This sequence joins TRBV5-6 and TRBJ1-1, with unresolved D. This CDR3 is built from 12 residues. Trimming left V 3 bases short and J 3 bases short, with 6 bases between. The germline CDR1 and CDR2 sequences are SGHDT and YYEEEE. CDR3 sequence reads: CASSWGDTEAFF. For the CDR3, the DNA is TGTGCCAGCAGCTGGGGTGACACTGAAGCTTTCTTT.

This chain links TRBV29-1 with TRBJ2-7; no clear D. Deletions cut 0 bases from V and 3 bases from J, with 15 bases between. CDR1 and CDR2 from the germline V gene are SQVTM and ANQGSEA. This CDR3 comprises 15 residues. CDR3 sequence: CSVEDLQRRLYEQYF. The CDR3 bases are TGCAGCGTTGAAGATCTTCAACGGAGACTCTACGAGCAGTACTTC.

As to this clone: Additional DNA sequences in this sample encode the identical CDR3. This chain uses TRBV7-9 with TRBJ2-7; no reliable D call. Germline V gives CDR1 SEHNR, CDR2 FQNEAQ (reference sequence). The V and J ends lost 2 bases and 0 bases respectively, with 8 bases between them. This CDR3 comprises 14 residues. CDR3 DNA sequence: TGTGCCAGCAGCTTAACGGGCGCCTCCTACGAGCAGTACTTC. Encoded protein: CASSLTGASYEQYF.

V usage is TRBV12-5 and J usage is TRBJ2-5, with TRBD2 matching over 13 bases. There are 16 residues in the CDR3. The J segment lost 5 bases and the V segment lost 2 bases, leaving 5 bases of the junction unmatched. Germline CDR1 and CDR2: LGHNT and FRNRAP. This CDR3 is CASGLSTSGGPETQYF. Written as DNA, the CDR3 is TGTGCTAGTGGTTTGTCGACTAGCGGGGGGCCGGAGACCCAGTACTTC.

The chain couples TRBV4-3 to TRBJ2-5, with 11 bases lining up with TRBD2. The CDR3 totals 18 residues. Germline trimming cut 0 bases from V and 5 bases from J; bases unmatched to any gene: 11. Germline loops: CDR1 LGHNA, CDR2 YSLEER. CDR3: CASSQDYPSGGPRETQYF. The CDR3 DNA reads TGCGCCAGCAGCCAAGATTACCCTAGCGGGGGGCCGCGGGAGACCCAGTACTTC.

The chain links TRBV27 to TRBJ2-7; 13 nucleotides align to TRBD2. The junction had 5 bases not matched to a gene; V was cut back by 6 bases and J by 3 bases. This CDR3 spans 15 amino acids. CDR1 MNHEY and CDR2 SMNVEV come from the germline V gene (reference sequence). CDR3: CASSELAGGIYEQYF. The CDR3 bases are TGTGCCAGCAGCGAACTAGCGGGGGGGATCTACGAGCAGTACTTC.

V usage is TRBV7-2 and J usage is TRBJ2-1; the match to TRBD2 covers 9 bases. The CDR3 runs to 16 residues. The V segment lost 6 bases and the J segment 5 bases; nucleotides outside the gene matches: 11. Per germline, CDR1 SGHTA and CDR2 FQGNSA. CDR3 amino acids: CASRNLQRGAHNEQFF. Written as DNA, the CDR3 is TGTGCCAGCAGGAACTTACAGCGGGGGGCCCACAATGAGCAGTTCTTC.

V and J are TRBV5-6 and TRBJ2-1; either TRBD1 or TRBD2 may supply D (6 bases each). The V end was cut by 5 bases, the J end by 2 bases, with 14 bases between. Germline CDR1 is SGHDT and CDR2 is YYEEEE. The CDR3 runs to 15 residues. CDR3 bases: TGTGCCAGCAGTCCACAAGGGGGGACCTACAATGAGCAGTTCTTC. It specifies CASSPQGGTYNEQFF.

The chain recombines TRBV5-1 with TRBJ2-6; the D is unclear. The CDR3 contains 15 residues. Trimming removed 2 bases from V and 3 bases from J, with 9 bases in between. The germline V gene encodes CDR1 SGHRS and CDR2 YFSETQ. CDR3 nucleotide sequence: TGCGCCAGCAGCTTAACAGACCGTGGGGCCAACGTCCTGACTTTC. Its protein product is CASSLTDRGANVLTF.

The chain's CDR3 is CSAVAGTDLYEQYF. The CDR3 DNA reads as TGCAGCGCCGTAGCGGGGACAGACCTTTACGAGCAGTACTTC. The chain uses TRBV29-1 and TRBJ2-5; possible D gene TRBD2, 8 bases. The J call could be wrong; TRBJ2-7 is a better fit for the DNA end. Germline loops: CDR1 SQVTM, CDR2 ANQGSEA. This CDR3 region has 14 residues.

The gene calls are TRBV27 and TRBJ1-2; D unclear. CDR1 MNHEY and CDR2 SMNVEV come from the germline V gene (reference sequence). V was pared by 0 bases and J by 2 bases, with 4 bases between. The CDR3 length is 13 residues. This CDR3 reads CASSLSQNYGYTF. The CDR3 nucleotides are TGTGCCAGCAGTTTATCACAGAACTATGGCTACACCTTC.

The rearrangement links TRBV21-1 to TRBJ2-2; whether TRBD1, the table's D call, matches the DNA was not checked. TRBV21-1 is deemed a pseudogene. This CDR3 is 19 amino acids long. The CDR3 region has the DNA TGTGCCAGCAGCTTTCGAAGGGGCGCAGGGGGCCAAAACACCGGGGAGCTGTTTTTT. Its translation: CASSFRRGAGGQNTGELFF.

V gene TRBV7-9 combines with J gene TRBJ2-1; TRBD2 might be the D (6 bases). V was clipped by 3 bases and J by 10 bases, with 22 bases between them. The germline gives CDR1 SEHNR, CDR2 FQNEAQ (reference sequence). This CDR3 region has 16 residues. The CDR3 protein is CASSFLWQEGFGEQFF. The CDR3 coding sequence is TGTGCCAGCAGCTTTCTGTGGCAGGAGGGCTTTGGGGAGCAGTTCTTC.

The chain uses TRBV13 and TRBJ2-7; TRBD1 might be the D (6 bases). Germline V CDR1 and CDR2: PRHDT, FYEKMQ (reference sequence). Trimming removed 4 bases from V and 0 bases from J, with 10 bases in between. This CDR3 spans 14 amino acids. The chain's CDR3 is CASSWGRSSYEQYF. CDR3 bases: TGTGCCAGCAGCTGGGGGCGTAGCTCCTACGAGCAGTACTTC.